A single sample is the source of the 5 T cell receptor beta chains below, sequenced in a study of blood T cells in healthy people across ages. A second PCR of 7 to 11 cycles used a sample-barcoded 5' primer and a J-beta primer mix. TCRdb used MiXCR to reprocess the 5' RACE reads, holding one entry per CDR3 protein. The table lists more than 1,000,000 distinct CDR3 sequences, roughly 24% of them singletons. The data were also submitted as part of a second study, on T cells of mothers and their children.

Specimen: blood. All receptors come from a girl between 2 and 10 years old in good health.

This clonotype was found a few times. V gene TRBV29-1 combines with J gene TRBJ2-2; 10 bases match TRBD2. The CDR3 sequence is 15 residues long. Looked up from germline, CDR1 is SQVTM and CDR2 is ANQGSEA. V trimming: 1 base; J trimming: 2 bases; junction bases outside the gene matches: 1. The CDR3 DNA follows: TGCAGCGTTGAAGGGACTAGCGGAAACACCGGGGAGCTGTTTTTT. This encodes CSVEGTSGNTGELFF.

V usage is TRBV4-1 and J usage is TRBJ1-5; no reliable D call. This CDR3 is built from 15 residues. Germline V CDR1 and CDR2: MGHRA, YSYEKL. The V gene lost 0 bases and the J gene lost 6 bases, with 12 bases spanning the gap. The CDR3 DNA sequence: TGCGCCAGCAGCCAAGAAGAGGGCGGTCGTCAGCCCCAGCATTTT. Encoded protein: CASSQEEGGRQPQHF.

The chain carries TRBV25-1 and TRBJ2-1; perhaps D is TRBD1 or TRBD2 (5 bases each). Germline CDR1 reads MGHDK; CDR2 reads SYGVNS. The CDR3 length is 13 residues. V was trimmed by 3 bases and J by 8 bases, leaving 11 bases between them. CDR3 in amino acids: CASSEDWGDEQFF. For the CDR3, the DNA is TGTGCCAGCAGTGAGGACTGGGGCGATGAGCAGTTCTTC.

The V call is TRBV6-1, the J call TRBJ1-5; 9 positions match TRBD1. V lost 2 bases to trimming and J lost 2 bases; unmatched junction nucleotides: 7. The V gene's germline CDR1 is MNHNS and CDR2 SASEGT. This CDR3 has 17 amino acids. The CDR3: CASSEPVGDRGNQPQHF. The CDR3 DNA sequence: TGTGCCAGCAGTGAACCGGTGGGGGACAGGGGCAATCAGCCCCAGCATTTT.

J is TRBJ1-1 and V is TRBV20-1; no reliable D call. Germline assignment: CDR1 DFQATT and CDR2 SNEGSKA (reference sequence). This CDR3 spans 16 amino acids. Trimming removed 0 bases at V and 3 bases at J, with 17 bases between. This chain's CDR3 is CSARDPYFIPDTEAFF. As DNA, the CDR3 is TGCAGTGCTAGAGATCCTTACTTCATACCGGACACTGAAGCTTTCTTT.